These 5 T cell receptor beta chains share one sample of origin, sequenced in a study of CD8 T cells in ankylosing spondylitis. TCRdb reanalysed the 5' RACE reads using MiXCR and keeps one entry per CDR3 protein. The sample yields about 36,000 distinct CDR3 sequences, approximately 6% seen once. The material sequenced was blood, either unsorted or a sorted T cell fraction (not recorded which). The receptor set was obtained from a male donor with ankylosing spondylitis or in good health (not recorded which).

This clonotype was picked up many times. V is TRBV28 and J is TRBJ2-7; 9 bases are shared with TRBD2. The CDR3 spans 18 residues. Per the germline V gene, CDR1 is MDHEN and CDR2 is SYDVKM. V lost 1 base to trimming and J lost 1 base; unmatched junction nucleotides: 11. The CDR3 coding sequence is TGTGCCAGCAGTTTATCCATCGTTTTGGGACTAGCATCCTACGAGCAGTACTTC. Encoded protein: CASSLSIVLGLASYEQYF.

This clonotype was picked up many times. The chain uses TRBV18 and TRBJ2-7, with D tentatively TRBD1 (6 bases). The V gene lost 1 base and the J gene lost 0 bases, with 10 bases spanning the gap. Germline V gene data show CDR1 as KGHSH and CDR2 as LQKENI. The CDR3 is 15 residues long. The CDR3 sequence is CASSPQGVISYEQYF. As DNA, the CDR3 is TGTGCCAGCTCACCACAGGGGGTGATCTCCTACGAGCAGTACTTC. Complete variable domain (other parts from reference TRBV18 and TRBJ2-7): NAGVMQNPRHLVRRRGQEARLRCSPMKGHSHVYWYRQLPEEGLKFMVYLQKENIIDESGMPKERFSAEFPKEGPSILRIQQVVRGDSAAYFCASSPQGVISYEQYFGPGTRLTVT.

This clonotype was detected many times. One junction end does not reproduce the germline sequence, and a read error may be involved. The chain has TRBV20-1 and TRBJ1-4; D is undetermined. This CDR3 has 15 amino acids. CDR1 DFQATT and CDR2 SNEGSKA come from the germline V gene (reference sequence). The CDR3 region is CCASWLGGANEKLFF. DNA for the CDR3: TGCTGTGCTAGTTGGCTGGGTGGGGCTAATGAAAAACTGTTTTTT.

Ten or more counts support this clonotype. V usage is TRBV11-3 and J usage is TRBJ2-1, with 7 bases lining up with TRBD2. V lost 1 base and J lost 5; bases outside the gene matches: 5. The CDR3 consists of 15 residues. Germline assignment: CDR1 SGHNT and CDR2 YENEEA. The CDR3 reads CASSLAGLGDNEQFF. The CDR3 nucleotides read TGTGCCAGCAGCTTAGCAGGACTAGGGGACAATGAGCAGTTCTTC.

This clonotype was recorded at least ten times. The J gene is TRBJ2-7, the V gene TRBV19, with TRBD1 identical over 11 bases. This CDR3 has 15 residues. Per the germline V gene, CDR1 is LNHDA and CDR2 is SQIVND (reference sequence). With V trimmed by 7 bases and J by 2 bases, 7 bases remained unmatched. This CDR3 is CASTLSGQGAYEQYF. CDR3 DNA sequence: TGTGCCAGTACCCTCTCGGGACAGGGGGCCTACGAGCAGTACTTC.